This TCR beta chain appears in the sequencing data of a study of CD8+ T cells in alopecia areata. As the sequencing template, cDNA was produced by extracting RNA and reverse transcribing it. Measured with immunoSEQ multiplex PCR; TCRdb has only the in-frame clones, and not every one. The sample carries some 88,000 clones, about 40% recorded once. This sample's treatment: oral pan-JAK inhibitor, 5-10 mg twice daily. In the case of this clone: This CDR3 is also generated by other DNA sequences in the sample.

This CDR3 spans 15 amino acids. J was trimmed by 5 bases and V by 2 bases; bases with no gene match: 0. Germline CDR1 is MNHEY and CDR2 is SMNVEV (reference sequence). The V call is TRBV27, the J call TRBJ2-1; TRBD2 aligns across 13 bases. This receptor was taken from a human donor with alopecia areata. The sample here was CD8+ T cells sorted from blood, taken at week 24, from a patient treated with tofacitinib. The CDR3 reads CASSLGTSGNNEQFF. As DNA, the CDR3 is TGTGCCAGCAGTTTAGGGACTAGCGGGAACAATGAGCAGTTCTTC.